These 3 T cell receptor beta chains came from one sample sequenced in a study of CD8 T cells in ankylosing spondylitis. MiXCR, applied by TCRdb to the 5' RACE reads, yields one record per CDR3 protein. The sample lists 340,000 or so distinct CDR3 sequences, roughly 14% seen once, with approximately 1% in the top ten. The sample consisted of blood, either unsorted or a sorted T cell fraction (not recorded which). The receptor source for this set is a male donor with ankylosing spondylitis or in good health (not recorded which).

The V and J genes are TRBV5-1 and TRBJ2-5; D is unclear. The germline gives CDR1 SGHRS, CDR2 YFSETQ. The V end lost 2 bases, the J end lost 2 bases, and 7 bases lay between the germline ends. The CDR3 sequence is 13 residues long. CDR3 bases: TGCGCCAGCAGCTTAATCCAGCAAGAGACCCAGTACTTC. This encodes CASSLIQQETQYF.

The CDR3: CSVDTRETQYF. CDR3 nucleotide sequence: TGCAGCGTTGACACGAGGGAGACCCAGTACTTC. V gene TRBV29-1 combines with J gene TRBJ2-5; D unclear. The length of the CDR3 is 11 residues. The germline CDR1 and CDR2 sequences are SQVTM and ANQGSEA. V was shortened by 3 bases and J by 5 bases, with 7 bases between the two germline ends.

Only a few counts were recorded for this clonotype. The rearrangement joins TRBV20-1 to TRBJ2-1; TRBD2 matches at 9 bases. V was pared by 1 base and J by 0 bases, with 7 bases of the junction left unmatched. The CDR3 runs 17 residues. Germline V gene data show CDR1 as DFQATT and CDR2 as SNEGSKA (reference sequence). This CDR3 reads CSARVGAGGFSYNEQFF. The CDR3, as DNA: TGCAGTGCTAGAGTAGGAGCGGGGGGTTTCTCCTACAATGAGCAGTTCTTC.